This TCR beta chain is from a study of neurological immune-mediated disorders. Notes on the study in general: No CDR3 amino acid sequences recurred among expanded clones across subjects, suggesting private repertoires in all groups.

TCRdb reprocessed the 5' RACE reads via MiXCR and lists one record per CDR3 protein. The table records 50,000 or so distinct CDR3 sequences, approximately 10% of them present only once. The germline gives CDR1 SGHRS, CDR2 YFSETQ. V dropped 1 base and J dropped 0 bases, with 13 bases sitting between them. This CDR3 is 16 amino acids long. This clonotype was detected ten times or more. Its antigen remains unidentified. The sequenced sample consisted of PBMCs. The source of this sequence is a woman aged 40 to 50 with HTLV-1-associated myelopathy (HAM/TSP). This rearrangement joins TRBV5-1 to TRBJ1-1; D gene ambiguous. The CDR3 protein is CASSLRAESMNTEAFF. The CDR3 nucleotides are TGCGCCAGCAGCTTGCGGGCAGAGAGCATGAACACTGAAGCTTTCTTT.